Listed here are 9 T cell receptor beta chains from one sample, sequenced in a study of blood T cell repertoires in COVID-19. Assay: immunoSEQ multiplex PCR; the TCRdb copy retains only in-frame clones and omits some. The sample consists of around 250,000 clones, around 87% of them appearing once. What was sequenced was peripheral blood. Receptors originate from a woman in her 70s with active or convalescent COVID-19.

The gene calls are TRBV7-2 and TRBJ1-3; D gene unclear. Per the germline V gene, CDR1 is SGHTA and CDR2 is FQGNSA. This CDR3 is built from 13 residues. Trimming shortened V by 3 bases and J by 5 bases, and 8 bases separated the two germline ends. CDR3 protein: CASSLGRRNTIYF. CDR3 DNA sequence: TGTGCCAGCAGCTTGGGCAGGAGAAACACCATATATTTT.

The chain joins TRBV7-2 to TRBJ1-6, with D perhaps TRBD1 (5 bases). CDR1 and CDR2 from the germline V gene are SGHTA and FQGNSA. Between the trimmed V and J ends, which lost 1 base and 10 bases, there was a span of 14 bases. The CDR3 has 15 residues. The CDR3 is CASSLGGGSRSPLHF. DNA for the CDR3: TGTGCCAGCAGCTTAGGGGGGGGTAGTAGGTCACCCCTCCACTTT.

The chain employs TRBV4-1 and TRBJ1-2, with 8 bases fitting TRBD1. CDR1 MGHRA and CDR2 YSYEKL come from the germline V gene. The CDR3 extends over 14 amino acids. V shed 5 bases, J shed 5 bases, and the junction held 7 bases outside the gene matches. CDR3 sequence (DNA): TGCGCCAGCAGCTTGACAGGGGAGGAGTATGGCTACACCTTC. Encoded protein: CASSLTGEEYGYTF.

The gene calls are TRBV2 and TRBJ1-2, with TRBD1 matching over 10 bases. CDR3 length: 17 amino acids. CDR1 SNHLY and CDR2 FYNNEI come from the germline V gene. J lost 10 bases, V lost 8 bases, and 22 bases had no gene match. The CDR3: CASVADRGPGGRVDYTF. The DNA for the CDR3 is TGTGCCAGCGTAGCCGACAGGGGGCCAGGGGGACGGGTGGACTACACCTTC.

The chain carries TRBV25-1 and TRBJ2-1; tentatively, D is TRBD1 (6 bases). The CDR3 runs 13 residues. With 3 bases removed from V and 9 bases from J, the gap between germline ends came to 12 bases. Per germline, CDR1 MGHDK and CDR2 SYGVNS. The DNA of the CDR3 is TGTGCCAGCAGTGAGTTGGGGGCCGGTGAGCAGTTCTTC. It encodes CASSELGAGEQFF.

The rearrangement uses TRBV19 and TRBJ1-3, with TRBD1 matching 8 bases. Germline V gives CDR1 LNHDA, CDR2 SQIVND (reference sequence). CDR3 length: 13 residues. The J segment lost 2 bases and the V segment lost 6 bases, leaving 0 bases of the junction unmatched. Here the CDR3 reads CASRDRAGNTIYF. The CDR3 DNA reads TGTGCCAGTAGGGACAGGGCTGGAAACACCATATATTTT.

This chain uses TRBV5-1 with TRBJ1-1; possibly TRBD1 for D (6 bases). V lost 4 bases and J 8 bases, leaving 18 bases between the germline ends. Germline-derived CDR1 and CDR2 are SGHRS and YFSETQ. The CDR3 has 14 amino acids. Written as DNA, the CDR3 is TGCGCCAGCAGCGTACAGGGAGCGGAGGTCGAAGCTTTCTTT. It codes for CASSVQGAEVEAFF.

This chain joins TRBV6-1 and TRBJ2-7, with D maybe TRBD1 (5 bases). The CDR3 is 13 amino acids. The germline V gene encodes CDR1 MNHNS and CDR2 SASEGT. V dropped 2 bases and J dropped 3 bases, with 8 bases sitting between them. DNA of the CDR3: TGTGCCAGCAGTGAACAGGGTGGCTACGAGCAGTACTTC. Translated, it gives CASSEQGGYEQYF.

This clone was detected once. The gene calls are TRBV11-3 and TRBJ1-2; 7 positions agree with TRBD1. Germline CDR1 reads SGHNT; CDR2 reads YENEEA. The CDR3 loop spans 13 amino acids. The V segment lost 8 bases and the J segment 4 bases; nucleotides outside the gene matches: 7. CDR3 region: CASPGTELYGYTF. As DNA, the CDR3 is TGTGCCAGCCCCGGGACAGAGCTCTATGGCTACACCTTC.